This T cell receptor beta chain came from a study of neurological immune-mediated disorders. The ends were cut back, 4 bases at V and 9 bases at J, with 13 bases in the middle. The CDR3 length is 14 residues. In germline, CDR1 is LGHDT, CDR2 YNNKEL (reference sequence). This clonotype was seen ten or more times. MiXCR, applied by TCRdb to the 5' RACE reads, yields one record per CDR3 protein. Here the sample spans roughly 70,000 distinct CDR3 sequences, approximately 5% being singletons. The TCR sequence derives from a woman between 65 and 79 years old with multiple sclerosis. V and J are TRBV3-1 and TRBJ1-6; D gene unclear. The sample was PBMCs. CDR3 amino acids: CASSLGPGGSPLHF. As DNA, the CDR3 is TGTGCCAGCAGCCTAGGCCCGGGAGGTTCACCCCTCCACTTT.